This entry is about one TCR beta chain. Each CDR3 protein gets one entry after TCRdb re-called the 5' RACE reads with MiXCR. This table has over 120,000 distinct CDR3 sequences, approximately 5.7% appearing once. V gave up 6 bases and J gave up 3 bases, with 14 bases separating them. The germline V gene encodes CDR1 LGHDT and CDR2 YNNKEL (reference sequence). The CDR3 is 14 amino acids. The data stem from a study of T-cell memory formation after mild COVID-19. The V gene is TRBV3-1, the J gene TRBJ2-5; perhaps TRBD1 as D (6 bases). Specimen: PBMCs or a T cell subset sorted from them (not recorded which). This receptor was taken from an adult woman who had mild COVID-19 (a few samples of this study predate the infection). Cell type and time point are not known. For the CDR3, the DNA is TGTGCCAGCAGTCCGGGACACATGAAAGAGACCCAGTACTTC. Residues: CASSPGHMKETQYF.